The 9 T cell receptor beta chains listed next were all sequenced from one sample in a study of T cell responses to AZD1222 COVID-19 vaccine. Some clones are missing from TCRdb's copy, which holds only in-frame ones; the method was immunoSEQ multiplex PCR. Of approximately 97,000 clones listed, about 90% are singletons. This material consisted of peripheral blood, taken on day 0 of AZD1222 vaccination. Receptor source: an adult in good health.

The CDR3 region is CASSLGWGVDQPQHF. Here the CDR3 DNA reads TGTGCCAGCAGTTTAGGGTGGGGTGTTGATCAGCCCCAGCATTTT. The chain employs TRBV27 and TRBJ1-5, with unresolved D. The CDR3 contains 15 residues. CDR1 and CDR2 (germline): MNHEY, SMNVEV (reference sequence). V lost 2 bases and J lost 5, with 13 bases in between.

The rearrangement uses TRBV5-1 and TRBJ2-5; D is uncertain. V gave up 1 base and J gave up 5 bases, with 15 bases separating them. Germline V CDR1 and CDR2: SGHRS, YFSETQ. This CDR3 is 15 amino acids long. The CDR3 here is CASSLRRINEETQYF. The CDR3, as DNA: TGCGCCAGCAGCTTGCGTCGCATTAACGAGGAGACCCAGTACTTC.

This sequence joins TRBV5-1 and TRBJ1-4, with D hard to call. The CDR3 is 14 amino acids. The V and J ends lost 4 bases and 0 bases respectively, with 7 bases between them. Germline CDR1 and CDR2: SGHRS and YFSETQ. CDR3 sequence reads: CASSPLATNEKLFF. The CDR3 DNA reads TGCGCCAGCAGCCCGCTTGCAACTAATGAAAAACTGTTTTTT.

The chain couples TRBV27 to TRBJ2-4; 12 bases are shared with TRBD2. The V segment lost 5 bases and the J segment 3 bases; nucleotides outside the gene matches: 17. The CDR3 is 20 amino acids. Germline CDR1 reads MNHEY; CDR2 reads SMNVEV (reference sequence). CDR3 loop: CASSPDLRLAGEDGKNIQYF. CDR3 nucleotide sequence: TGTGCCAGCAGTCCCGACCTTCGACTAGCGGGAGAGGACGGCAAAAACATTCAGTACTTC.

This clone was detected only a few times. The CDR3, as DNA: TGTGCCAGCAGCATCGGAGTGGTAGGGATGAACACTGAAGCTTTCTTT. It translates to CASSIGVVGMNTEAFF. This chain joins TRBV7-9 and TRBJ1-1; no clear D gene. Trimming stripped 5 bases from V and 0 bases from J, with 16 bases between. Germline loops: CDR1 SEHNR, CDR2 FQNEAQ (reference sequence). CDR3 length: 16 residues.

This sequence joins TRBV6-6 and TRBJ1-1; TRBD1 agrees at 11 bases. V was clipped by 7 bases and J by 6 bases; unmatched bases: 4. CDR1 is MNHNY, CDR2 SVGAGI, per germline (reference sequence). This CDR3 has 13 amino acids. CDR3 sequence (DNA): TGTGCCAGCAAAACGGGACAGGGGGCTGAAGCTTTCTTT. This gives the protein CASKTGQGAEAFF.

This chain uses TRBV19 with TRBJ2-6; weak D call: TRBD1 (6 bases). CDR3 length: 16 amino acids. Germline CDR1 is LNHDA and CDR2 is SQIVND (reference sequence). The germline V and J ends were trimmed by 7 bases and 1 base, with 14 bases remaining between them. CDR3 protein: CASTPRGQSGANVLTF. CDR3 nucleotide sequence: TGTGCCAGTACGCCCAGGGGTCAATCTGGGGCCAACGTCCTGACTTTC.

V gene TRBV6-1 combines with J gene TRBJ2-3; 8 nucleotides line up with TRBD1. The germline CDR1 and CDR2 sequences are MNHNS and SASEGT. The CDR3 spans 14 residues. Trimming at V came to 3 bases and at J to 5 bases, leaving 4 bases not matched to a gene. The chain's CDR3 is CASSDPGQEDTQYF. For the CDR3, the DNA is TGTGCCAGCAGTGACCCGGGACAGGAAGATACGCAGTATTTT.

This rearrangement joins TRBV9 to TRBJ2-2, with D unresolved. Germline CDR1 reads SGDLS; CDR2 reads YYNGEE. The V end lost 0 bases, the J end lost 9 bases, and 6 bases lay between the germline ends. This CDR3 is 12 amino acids long. CDR3 sequence: CASSVASRELFF. For the CDR3, the DNA is TGTGCCAGCAGCGTAGCATCCCGGGAGCTGTTTTTT.